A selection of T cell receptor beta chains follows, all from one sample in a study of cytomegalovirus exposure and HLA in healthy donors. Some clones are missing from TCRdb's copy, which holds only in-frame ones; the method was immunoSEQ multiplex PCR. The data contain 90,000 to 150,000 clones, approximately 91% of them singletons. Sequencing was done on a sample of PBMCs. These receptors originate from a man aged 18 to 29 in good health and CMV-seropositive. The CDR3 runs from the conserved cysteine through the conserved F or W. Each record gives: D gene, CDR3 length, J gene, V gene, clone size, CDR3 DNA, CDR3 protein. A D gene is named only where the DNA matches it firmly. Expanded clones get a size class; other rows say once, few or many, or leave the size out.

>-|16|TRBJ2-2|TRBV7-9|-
TGTGCCAGCAGCTCCAGAGGGGGGGACGACACCGGGGAGCTGTTTTTT
CASSSRGGDDTGELFF
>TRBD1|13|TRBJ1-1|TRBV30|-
TGTGCCTGGAGTACGGACAGGGCCACTGAAGCTTTCTTT
CAWSTDRATEAFF
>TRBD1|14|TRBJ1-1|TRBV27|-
TGTGCCAGCAACAAAAAGGGACAGACAAACGAAGCTTTCTTT
CASNKKGQTNEAFF
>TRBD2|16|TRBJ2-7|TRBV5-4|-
TGTGCCAGCAGCTTGGAACCTAGCGGGGGCGCCTACGAGCAGTACTTC
CASSLEPSGGAYEQYF
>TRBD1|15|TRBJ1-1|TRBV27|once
TGTGCCAGCAGCCTAGAAGGGGGCCTGAACACTGAAGCTTTCTTT
CASSLEGGLNTEAFF
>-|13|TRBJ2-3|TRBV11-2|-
TGTGCCAGCAGCTTACCCCCTATTGGTACGCAGTATTTT
CASSLPPIGTQYF
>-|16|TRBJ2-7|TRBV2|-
TGTGCCAGCAGTGAAGTCGGCAGGCAGAGCTCCTACGAGCAGTACTTC
CASSEVGRQSSYEQYF
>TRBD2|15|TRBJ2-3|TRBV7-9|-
TGTGCCAGCAGCTTAATCGGGGGGACCACAGATACGCAGTATTTT
CASSLIGGTTDTQYF
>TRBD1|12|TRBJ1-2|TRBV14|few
TGTGCCAGCAGCCGGACAGGGGTTGGCTACACCTTC
CASSRTGVGYTF
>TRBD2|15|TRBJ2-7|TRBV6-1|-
TGTGCCAGCAGTCTATCTAGCGGGGGCCACTACGAGCAGTACTTC
CASSLSSGGHYEQYF
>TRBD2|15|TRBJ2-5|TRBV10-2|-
TGCGCTACCGGGCCTAGCGGGGGGATTGGAGAGACCCAGTACTTC
CATGPSGGIGETQYF
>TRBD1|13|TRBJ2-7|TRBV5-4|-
TGTGCCAGCAGCTTTGACAGGGGGAACGAGCAGTACTTC
CASSFDRGNEQYF
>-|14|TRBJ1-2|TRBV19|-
TGTGCCAGTAGTATAGGGTCGGGTTTCTATGGCTACACCTTC
CASSIGSGFYGYTF
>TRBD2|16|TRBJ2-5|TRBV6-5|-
TGTGCCAGCAGTTACTCGCTAGCGGGGGGGCGCGAGACCCAGTACTTC
CASSYSLAGGRETQYF
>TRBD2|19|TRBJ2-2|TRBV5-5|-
TGTGCCAGCAGCCTCGGACTAGCGGGGGTCTCTACGAACACCGGGGAGCTGTTTTTT
CASSLGLAGVSTNTGELFF
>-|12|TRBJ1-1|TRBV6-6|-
TGTGCCAGCAGTCAGGGTAACACTGAAGCTTTCTTT
CASSQGNTEAFF
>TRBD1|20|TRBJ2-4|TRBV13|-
TGTGCCAGCAGCCCGGGGATCGGGACAGGGGGAGGAAAAGCCAAAAACATTCAGTACTTC
CASSPGIGTGGGKAKNIQYF
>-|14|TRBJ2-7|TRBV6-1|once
TGTGCCAGCAGCCTCCGGGAGTCGTTCTACGAGCAGTACTTC
CASSLRESFYEQYF
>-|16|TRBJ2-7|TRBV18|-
TGTGCCAGCTCACCGGGTGGAGGGGAAAATGCCTACGAGCAGTACTTC
CASSPGGGENAYEQYF
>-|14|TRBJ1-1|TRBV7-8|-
TGTGCCAGCAGCCCGGACACTTCGAACACTGAAGCTTTCTTT
CASSPDTSNTEAFF
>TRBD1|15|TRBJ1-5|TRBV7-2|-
TGTGCCAGCAGCTCAGGGACAGGGGTAGGTCAGCCCCAGCATTTT
CASSSGTGVGQPQHF